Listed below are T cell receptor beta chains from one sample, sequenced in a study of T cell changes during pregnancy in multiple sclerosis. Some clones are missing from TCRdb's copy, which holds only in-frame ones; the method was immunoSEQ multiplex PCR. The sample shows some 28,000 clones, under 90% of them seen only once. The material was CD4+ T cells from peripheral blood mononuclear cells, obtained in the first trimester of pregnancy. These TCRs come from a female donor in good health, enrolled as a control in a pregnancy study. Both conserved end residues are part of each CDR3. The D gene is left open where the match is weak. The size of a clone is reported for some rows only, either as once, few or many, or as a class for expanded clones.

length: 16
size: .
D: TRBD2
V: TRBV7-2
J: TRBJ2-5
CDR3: CASSQRLAGAQETQYF
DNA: TGTGCCAGCAGCCAAAGACTAGCGGGCGCTCAAGAGACCCAGTACTTC

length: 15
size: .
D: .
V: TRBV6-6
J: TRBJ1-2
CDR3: CASSYKTTAFYGYTF
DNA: TGTGCCAGCAGTTATAAAACGACAGCCTTCTATGGCTACACCTTC

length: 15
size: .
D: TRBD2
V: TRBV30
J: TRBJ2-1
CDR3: CAWSIGTSSYNEQFF
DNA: TGTGCCTGGAGTATTGGGACTAGCTCCTACAATGAGCAGTTCTTC

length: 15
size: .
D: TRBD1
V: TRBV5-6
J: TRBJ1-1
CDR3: CASSLGQGGNTEAFF
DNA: TGTGCCAGCAGCTTGGGACAGGGGGGGAACACTGAAGCTTTCTTT

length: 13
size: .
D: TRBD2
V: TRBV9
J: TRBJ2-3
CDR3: CASSEREIDTQYF
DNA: TGTGCCAGCAGCGAGCGGGAGATAGATACGCAGTATTTT

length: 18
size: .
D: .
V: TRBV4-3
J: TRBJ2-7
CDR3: CASSQRYGPGSLAYEQYF
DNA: TGCGCCAGCAGCCAAAGATACGGCCCGGGTTCTCTAGCCTACGAGCAGTACTTC

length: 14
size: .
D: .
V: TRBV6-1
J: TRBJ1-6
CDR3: CAGKDSLNNSPLHF
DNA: TGTGCCGGGAAAGACAGCCTCAATAATTCACCCCTCCACTTT

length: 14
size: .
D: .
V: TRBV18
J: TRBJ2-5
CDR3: CASSPGSDGETQYF
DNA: TGTGCCAGCTCACCGGGCAGTGACGGAGAGACCCAGTACTTC

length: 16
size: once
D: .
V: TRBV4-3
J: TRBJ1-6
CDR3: CASSQERLPTGSPLHF
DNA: TGCGCCAGCAGCCAAGAGCGCCTTCCTACGGGATCACCCCTCCACTTT

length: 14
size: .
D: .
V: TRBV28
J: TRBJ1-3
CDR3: CASWRASSGNTIYF
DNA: TGTGCCAGCTGGAGGGCCTCCTCTGGAAACACCATATATTTT

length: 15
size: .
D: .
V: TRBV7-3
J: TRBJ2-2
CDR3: CASSRELSSPGELFF
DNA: TGTGCCAGCAGCCGGGAGCTTTCGTCCCCTGGGGAGCTGTTTTTT

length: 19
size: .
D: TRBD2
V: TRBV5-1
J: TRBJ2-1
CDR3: CASSRTGTSGKWEGNEQFF
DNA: TGCGCCAGCAGCCGAACCGGGACTAGCGGGAAGTGGGAGGGCAATGAGCAGTTCTTC

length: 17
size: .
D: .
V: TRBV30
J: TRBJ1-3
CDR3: CAWVGRRGAYSGNTIYF
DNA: TGTGCCTGGGTCGGGAGGAGGGGCGCGTACTCTGGAAACACCATATATTTT

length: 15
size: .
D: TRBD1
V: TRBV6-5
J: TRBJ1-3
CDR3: CASSADRGTGNTIYF
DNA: TGTGCCAGCAGTGCTGACAGGGGAACTGGAAACACCATATATTTT

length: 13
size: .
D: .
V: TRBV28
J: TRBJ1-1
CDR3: CASSLSGDTEAFF
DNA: TGTGCCAGCAGCCTCTCAGGGGACACTGAAGCTTTCTTT

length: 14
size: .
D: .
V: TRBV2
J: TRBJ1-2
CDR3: CASSEQGSEYGYTF
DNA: TGTGCCAGCAGTGAACAGGGGTCGGAGTATGGCTACACCTTC

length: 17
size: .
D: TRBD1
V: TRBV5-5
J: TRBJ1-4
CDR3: CASSLGPWTGGNEKLFF
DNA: TGTGCCAGCAGCTTGGGGCCTTGGACAGGGGGCAATGAAAAACTGTTTTTT

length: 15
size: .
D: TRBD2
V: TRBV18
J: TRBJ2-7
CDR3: CASSPQRESHYEQYF
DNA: TGTGCCAGCTCACCACAGCGGGAGTCGCACTACGAGCAGTACTTC

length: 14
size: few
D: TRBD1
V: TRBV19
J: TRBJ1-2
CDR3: CASSGQGTYYGYTF
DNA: TGTGCCAGTAGCGGACAGGGGACCTACTATGGCTACACCTTC

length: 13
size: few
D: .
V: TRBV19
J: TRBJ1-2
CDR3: CASSIVGQTVCTF
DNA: TGTGCCAGTAGTATCGTAGGACAGACTGTGTGTACCTTC

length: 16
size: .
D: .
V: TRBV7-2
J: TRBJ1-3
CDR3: CASSPGRLNGGNTIYF
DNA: TGTGCCAGCAGCCCCGGGAGGCTTAACGGGGGAAACACCATATATTTT

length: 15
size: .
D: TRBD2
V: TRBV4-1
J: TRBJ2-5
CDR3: CASSQGTGGWETQYF
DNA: TGCGCCAGCAGCCAGGGTACGGGGGGGTGGGAGACCCAGTACTTC

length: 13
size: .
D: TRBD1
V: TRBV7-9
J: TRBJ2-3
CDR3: CAIGTDSTDTQYF
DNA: TGTGCCATAGGGACAGATAGCACAGATACGCAGTATTTT

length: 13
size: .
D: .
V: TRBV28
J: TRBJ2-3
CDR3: CASRPGSTDTQYF
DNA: TGTGCCAGCAGGCCCGGGAGCACAGATACGCAGTATTTT

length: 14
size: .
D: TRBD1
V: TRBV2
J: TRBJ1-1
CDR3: CASSGSTGGKTAFF
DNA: TGTGCCAGCAGTGGGTCGACAGGGGGTAAAACGGCTTTCTTT

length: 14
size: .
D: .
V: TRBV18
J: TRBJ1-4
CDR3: CASSPPPGREKLFF
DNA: TGTGCCAGCTCACCACCTCCAGGGCGGGAAAAACTGTTTTTT

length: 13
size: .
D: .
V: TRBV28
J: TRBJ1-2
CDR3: CASSLQGNYGYTF
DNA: TGTGCCAGCAGTTTACAGGGCAACTATGGCTACACCTTC

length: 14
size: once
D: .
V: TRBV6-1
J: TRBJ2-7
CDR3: CASSPDRSPVRQYF
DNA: TGTGCCAGCAGTCCCGACAGGTCCCCGGTCCGGCAGTACTTC

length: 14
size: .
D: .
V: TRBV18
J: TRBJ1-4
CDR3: CASSPSQGGEKLFF
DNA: TGTGCCAGCTCACCGTCCCAGGGTGGAGAAAAACTGTTTTTT

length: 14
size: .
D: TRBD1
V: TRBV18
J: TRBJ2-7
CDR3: CASSPGQGEREQYF
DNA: TGTGCCAGCTCACCAGGCCAGGGGGAGAGGGAGCAGTACTTC

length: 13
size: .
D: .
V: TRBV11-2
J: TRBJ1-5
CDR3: CASSLDLNQPQHF
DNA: TGTGCCAGCAGCTTAGATCTAAATCAGCCCCAGCATTTT

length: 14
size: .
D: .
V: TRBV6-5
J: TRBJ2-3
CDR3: CASSSTASTDTQYF
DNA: TGTGCCAGCAGTTCGACAGCTAGCACAGATACGCAGTATTTT

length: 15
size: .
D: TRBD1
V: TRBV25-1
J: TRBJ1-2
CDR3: CASSEVQGANYGYTF
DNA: TGTGCCAGCAGTGAGGTACAGGGGGCGAACTATGGCTACACCTTC

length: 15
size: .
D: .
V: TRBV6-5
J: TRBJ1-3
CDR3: CASTSINRPGNTIYF
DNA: TGTGCCAGCACCTCCATTAACAGGCCTGGAAACACCATATATTTT

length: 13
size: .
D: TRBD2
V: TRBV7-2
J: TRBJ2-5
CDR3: CASSLAGGETQYF
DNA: TGTGCCAGCAGCTTAGCGGGGGGGGAGACCCAGTACTTC

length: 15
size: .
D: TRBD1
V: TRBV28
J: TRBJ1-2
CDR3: CASSQTTGNYYGYTF
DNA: TGTGCCAGCAGTCAAACGACAGGGAATTACTATGGCTACACCTTC

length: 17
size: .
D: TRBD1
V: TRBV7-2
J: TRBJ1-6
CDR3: CASSLATGTALNSPLHF
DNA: TGTGCCAGCAGCTTAGCTACCGGGACAGCCCTTAATTCACCCCTCCACTTT

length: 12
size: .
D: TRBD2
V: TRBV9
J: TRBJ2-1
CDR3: CASSSGGYEQFF
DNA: TGTGCCAGCAGCTCGGGGGGGTATGAGCAGTTCTTC

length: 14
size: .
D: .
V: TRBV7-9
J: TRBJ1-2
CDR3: CASSLLGGDYGYTF
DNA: TGTGCCAGCAGCTTACTGGGAGGCGACTATGGCTACACCTTC

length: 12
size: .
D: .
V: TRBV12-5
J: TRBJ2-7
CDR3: CASGLGRTEQYF
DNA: TGTGCTAGTGGTTTAGGGAGGACGGAGCAGTACTTC

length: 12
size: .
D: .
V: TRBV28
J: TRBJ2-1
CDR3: CASSLYLREQFF
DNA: TGTGCCAGCAGTTTATACCTCCGGGAGCAGTTCTTC